The subject of this entry is one T cell receptor (beta chain). Its antigen is not yet known. Per-nucleotide qualities are absent, and no much larger clonotype sits a single base away. This record belongs to a study of CD39 and CD103 CD8 tumor-infiltrating T cells (dated by TCRdb to the late 2010s). With respect to the entire study: Repertoire comparisons were shown for an HPV-positive HNSCC, an HPV-negative HNSCC, an ovarian cancer and a melanoma patient. Deep sequencing of TCRbeta CDR3 was used to compare the repertoires of CD8 TIL subsets, defined by CD103 and CD39, with those of peripheral memory CD8 T cells.

At the time samples were collected, the patients were not on therapy, although their prior treatments varied from chemotherapy, radiotherapy, surgery and immunotherapy to none at all. After thawing, cells were enriched for T lymphocytes using a negative-selection kit, with EpCAM beads added for tumor-infiltrating lymphocytes. Memory CD8 T cells were sorted as CD8+CD4-CD45RA- cells regardless of CCR7 expression. Before analysis, peripheral blood mononuclear cells were isolated on a Ficoll-Paque PLUS gradient and cryopreserved. Populations were sorted to over 98% purity on a FACSAria II, and cell pellets were frozen for TCR sequencing without culture. Here V drops 1 base and J drops 2 bases, and the junction holds 5 bases not matched to any gene. The CDR3 starts with the cysteine, ends with the phenylalanine, and has 16 residues. The read is trimmed to its CDR3 DNA, 48 bases read in frame from base 1. Taken from the germline V gene, the CDR1 and CDR2 loops are MDHEN and SYDVKM.

From around 10,000 to 100,000 sorted cells per subset, genomic DNA was extracted using the DNeasy Blood and Tissue Kit. The immunoSEQ service sequenced and mapped the TCRbeta V-J or V-D-J regions, with coverage above 8.5x for each sample. Turning to the authors' computational methods: Only productive rearrangements exported from the immunoSEQ Analyzer platform were analyzed, with clonality assessed on the 500 most abundant clones. The Morisita-Horn similarity index and the Jaccard index were used to quantify repertoire overlap between populations. In about 6 cancer patients, Morisita-Horn similarity was measured between the TCR repertoires of CD8 T-cell subsets. The table comes from immuneACCESS by way of TCRdb, which keeps in-frame sequences with V and J called. Part of the clones is missing from these tables; in studies checked, under half for an unresolved V gene and the rest for unknown reasons. Clone size and the V and J calls come from that table; the DNA yielded D and trimming. The sample yields 7,000 to 8,500 clones; about 62% were counted once. The top ten constitute 50% to 60% of the sample.

The full study reports these points: DP TIL clonotypes were rarely found in blood or uninvolved lymph node, whereas DN TIL clonotypes largely overlapped peripheral memory CD8 repertoires. DP CD8 TILs appeared more oligoclonal than DN and SP CD8 TILs and blood memory CD8 T cells, with top 30 clonotypes covering about 50-86%.

This sequence originates from a human donor with head and neck squamous cell carcinoma. Recombination joined TRBV28 with TRBJ2-5, with 9 central nucleotides matching TRBD1. Sequencing was done on a sample of CD8+ T cells sorted from blood. The sample's cell subset or site label is to be understood as: total memory CD8 T cells (CD45RA-CCR7+/-) from blood or uninvolved lymph node. In nucleotides, the sequence is TGTGCCAGCAGTTTATTTGAGACAGGGGGTCAAGAGACCCAGTACTTC. The encoded protein is CASSLFETGGQETQYF.